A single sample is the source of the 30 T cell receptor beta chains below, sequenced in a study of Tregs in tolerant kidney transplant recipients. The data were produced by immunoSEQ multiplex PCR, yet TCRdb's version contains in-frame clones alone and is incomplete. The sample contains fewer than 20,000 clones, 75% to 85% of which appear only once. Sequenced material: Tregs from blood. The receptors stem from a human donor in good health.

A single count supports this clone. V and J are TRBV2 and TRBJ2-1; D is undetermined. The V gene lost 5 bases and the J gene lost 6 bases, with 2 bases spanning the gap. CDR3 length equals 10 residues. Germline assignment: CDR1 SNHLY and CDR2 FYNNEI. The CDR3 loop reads CASSFNEQFF. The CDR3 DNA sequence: TGTGCCAGCAGTTTCAATGAGCAGTTCTTC.

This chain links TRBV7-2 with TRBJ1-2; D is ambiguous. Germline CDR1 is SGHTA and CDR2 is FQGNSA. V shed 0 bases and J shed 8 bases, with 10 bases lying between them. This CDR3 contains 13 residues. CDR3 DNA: TGTGCCAGCAGCTTAGCCCCGCATCGGGGCTACACCTTC. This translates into CASSLAPHRGYTF.

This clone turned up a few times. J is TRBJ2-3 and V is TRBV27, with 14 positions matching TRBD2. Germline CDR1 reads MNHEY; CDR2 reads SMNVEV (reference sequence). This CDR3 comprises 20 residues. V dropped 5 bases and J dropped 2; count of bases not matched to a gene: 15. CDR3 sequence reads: CASSPRTARLAGGNTDTQYF. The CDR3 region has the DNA TGTGCCAGCAGTCCGAGAACCGCGAGACTAGCGGGGGGGAACACAGATACGCAGTATTTT.

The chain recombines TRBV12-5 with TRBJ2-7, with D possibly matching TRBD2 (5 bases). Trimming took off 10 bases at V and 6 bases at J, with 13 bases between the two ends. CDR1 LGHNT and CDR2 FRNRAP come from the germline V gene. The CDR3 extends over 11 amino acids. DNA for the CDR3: TGTGCTAAGGCTAGACGGGGCGAGCAGTACTTC. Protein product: CAKARRGEQYF.

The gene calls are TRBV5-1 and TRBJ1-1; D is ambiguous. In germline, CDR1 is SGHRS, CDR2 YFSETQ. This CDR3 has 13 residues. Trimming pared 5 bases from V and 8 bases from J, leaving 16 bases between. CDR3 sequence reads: CASSRGQVGEAFF. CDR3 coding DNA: TGCGCCAGCAGTAGAGGGCAAGTGGGGGAAGCTTTCTTT.

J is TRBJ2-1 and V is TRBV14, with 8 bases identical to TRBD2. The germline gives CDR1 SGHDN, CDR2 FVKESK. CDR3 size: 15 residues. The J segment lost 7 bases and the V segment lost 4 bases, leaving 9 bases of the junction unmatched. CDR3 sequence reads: CASSPLGAGVNEQFF. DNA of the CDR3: TGTGCCAGCAGCCCCCTAGGAGCGGGAGTTAATGAGCAGTTCTTC.

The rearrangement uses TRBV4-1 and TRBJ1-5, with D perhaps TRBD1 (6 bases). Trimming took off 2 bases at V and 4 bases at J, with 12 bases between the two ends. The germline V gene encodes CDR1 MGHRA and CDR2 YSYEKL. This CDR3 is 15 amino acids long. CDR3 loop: CASSQSGTPNQPQHF. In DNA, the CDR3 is TGCGCCAGCAGCCAATCCGGGACACCTAATCAGCCCCAGCATTTT.

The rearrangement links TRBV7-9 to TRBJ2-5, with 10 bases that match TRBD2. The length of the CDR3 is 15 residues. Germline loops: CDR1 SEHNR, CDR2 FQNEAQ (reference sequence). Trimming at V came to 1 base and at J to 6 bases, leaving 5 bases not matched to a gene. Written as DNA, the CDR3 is TGTGCCAGCAGCTTAGGTAGCGGGAGGAAGAAGACCCAGTACTTC. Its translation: CASSLGSGRKKTQYF.

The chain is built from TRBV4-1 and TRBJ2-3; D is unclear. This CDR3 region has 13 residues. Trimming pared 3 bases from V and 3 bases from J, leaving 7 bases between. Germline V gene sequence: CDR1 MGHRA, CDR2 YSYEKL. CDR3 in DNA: TGCGCCAGCAGCCATCGGATTACAGATACGCAGTATTTT. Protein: CASSHRITDTQYF.

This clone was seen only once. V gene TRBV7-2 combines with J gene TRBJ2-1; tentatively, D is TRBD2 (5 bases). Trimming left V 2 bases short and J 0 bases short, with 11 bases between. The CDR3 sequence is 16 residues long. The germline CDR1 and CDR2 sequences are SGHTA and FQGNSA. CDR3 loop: CASSLIATSSYNEQFF. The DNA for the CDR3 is TGTGCCAGCAGCTTAATAGCGACGAGCTCCTACAATGAGCAGTTCTTC.

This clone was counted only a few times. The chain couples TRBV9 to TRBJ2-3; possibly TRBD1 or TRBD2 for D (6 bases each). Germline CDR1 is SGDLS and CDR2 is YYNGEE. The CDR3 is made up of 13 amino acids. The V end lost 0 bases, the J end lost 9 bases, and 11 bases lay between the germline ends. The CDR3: CASSVGPGATQYF. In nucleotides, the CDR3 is TGTGCCAGCAGCGTAGGACCGGGGGCAACGCAGTATTTT.

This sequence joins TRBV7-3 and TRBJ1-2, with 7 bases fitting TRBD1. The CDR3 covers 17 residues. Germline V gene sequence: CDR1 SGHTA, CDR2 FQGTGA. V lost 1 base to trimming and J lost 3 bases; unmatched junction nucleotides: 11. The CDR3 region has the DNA TGTGCCAGCAGCTTAAAGGCAGGGGGTGGTGCGGACTATGGCTACACCTTC. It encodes CASSLKAGGGADYGYTF.

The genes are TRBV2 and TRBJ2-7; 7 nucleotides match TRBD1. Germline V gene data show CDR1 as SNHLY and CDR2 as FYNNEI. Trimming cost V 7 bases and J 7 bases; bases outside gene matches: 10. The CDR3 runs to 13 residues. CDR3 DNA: TGTGCCAGCAAGGCTCAGGGGGTGTATGAGCAGTACTTC. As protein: CASKAQGVYEQYF. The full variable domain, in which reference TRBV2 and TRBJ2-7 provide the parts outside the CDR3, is EPEVTQTPSHQVTQMGQEVILRCVPISNHLYFYWYRQILGQKVEFLVSFYNNEISEKSEIFDDQFSVERPDGSNFTLKIRSTKLEDSAMYFCASKAQGVYEQYFGPGTRLTVT.

CDR3 in DNA: TGCAGCGTTGACGCGGCAGGGGGCACAGATACGCAGTATTTT. This codes for CSVDAAGGTDTQYF. The chain combines TRBV29-1 with TRBJ2-3; a possible D gene is TRBD1 (6 bases). This CDR3 is built from 14 residues. Germline V gene sequence: CDR1 SQVTM, CDR2 ANQGSEA. V lost 3 bases and J 1 base, leaving 11 bases between the germline ends.

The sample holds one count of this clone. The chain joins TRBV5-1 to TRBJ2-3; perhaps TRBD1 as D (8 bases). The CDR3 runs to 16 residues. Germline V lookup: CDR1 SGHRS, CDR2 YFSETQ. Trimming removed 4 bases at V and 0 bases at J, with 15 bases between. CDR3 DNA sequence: TGCGCCAGCAGCATACAGGGGGAGGGGAGCACAGATACGCAGTATTTT. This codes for CASSIQGEGSTDTQYF.

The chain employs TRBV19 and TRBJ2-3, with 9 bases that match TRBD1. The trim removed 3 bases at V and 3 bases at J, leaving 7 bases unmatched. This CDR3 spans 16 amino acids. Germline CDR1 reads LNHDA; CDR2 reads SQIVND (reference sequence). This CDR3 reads CASSIQGQGGTDTQYF. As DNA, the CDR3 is TGTGCCAGTAGTATTCAGGGACAGGGAGGGACAGATACGCAGTATTTT. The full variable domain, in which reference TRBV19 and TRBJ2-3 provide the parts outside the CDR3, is DGGITQSPKYLFRKEGQNVTLSCEQNLNHDAMYWYRQDPGQGLRLIYYSQIVNDFQKGDIAEGYSVSREKKESFPLTVTSAQKNPTAFYLCASSIQGQGGTDTQYFGPGTRLTVL.

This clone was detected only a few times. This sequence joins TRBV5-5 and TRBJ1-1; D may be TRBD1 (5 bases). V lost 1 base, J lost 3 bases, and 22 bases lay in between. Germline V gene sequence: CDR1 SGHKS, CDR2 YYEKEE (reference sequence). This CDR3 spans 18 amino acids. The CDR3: CASSLMPGALRGDTEAFF. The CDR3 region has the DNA TGTGCCAGCAGCTTGATGCCAGGAGCCCTTCGAGGGGACACTGAAGCTTTCTTT.

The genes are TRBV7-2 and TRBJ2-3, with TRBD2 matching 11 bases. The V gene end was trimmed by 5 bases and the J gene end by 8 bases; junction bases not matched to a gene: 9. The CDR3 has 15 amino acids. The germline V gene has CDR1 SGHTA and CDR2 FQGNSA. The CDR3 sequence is CASSPRRLAGGTQYF. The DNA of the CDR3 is TGTGCCAGCAGCCCTAGGCGGCTAGCGGGGGGTACGCAGTATTTT.

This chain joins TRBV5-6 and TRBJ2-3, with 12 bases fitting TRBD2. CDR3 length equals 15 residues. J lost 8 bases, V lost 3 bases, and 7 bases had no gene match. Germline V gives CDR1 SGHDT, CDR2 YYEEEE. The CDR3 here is CASSYPTTSGSTQYF. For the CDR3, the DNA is TGTGCCAGCAGCTACCCGACGACTAGCGGGAGTACGCAGTATTTT.

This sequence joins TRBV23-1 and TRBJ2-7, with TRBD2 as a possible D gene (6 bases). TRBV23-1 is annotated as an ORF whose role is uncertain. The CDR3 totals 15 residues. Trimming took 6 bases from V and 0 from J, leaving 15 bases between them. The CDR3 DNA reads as TGCGCCAGCAGCCAAAACTCGGGACTCTCCTACGAGCAGTACTTC. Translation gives CASSQNSGLSYEQYF.

CDR3 bases: TGTGCCAGCAGCTTACTAGGGACTGAAGTGGAAAAACTGTTTTTT. As protein: CASSLLGTEVEKLFF. The gene calls are TRBV5-6 and TRBJ1-4, with D tentatively TRBD1 (5 bases). The CDR3 consists of 15 residues. V lost 2 bases to trimming and J lost 8 bases, with 16 bases between them. CDR1 and CDR2 (germline): SGHDT, YYEEEE.

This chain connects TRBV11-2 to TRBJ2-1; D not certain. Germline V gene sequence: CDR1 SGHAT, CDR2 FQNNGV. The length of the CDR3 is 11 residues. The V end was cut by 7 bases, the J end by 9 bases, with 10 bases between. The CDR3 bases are TGTGCCAGCACCCACGGGCTTGAGCAGTTCTTC. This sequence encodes CASTHGLEQFF. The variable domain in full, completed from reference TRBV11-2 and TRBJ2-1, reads EAGVAQSPRYKIIEKRQSVAFWCNPISGHATLYWYQQILGQGPKLLIQFQNNGVVDDSQLPKDRFSAERLKGVDSTLKIQPAKLEDSAVYLCASTHGLEQFFGPGTRLTVL.

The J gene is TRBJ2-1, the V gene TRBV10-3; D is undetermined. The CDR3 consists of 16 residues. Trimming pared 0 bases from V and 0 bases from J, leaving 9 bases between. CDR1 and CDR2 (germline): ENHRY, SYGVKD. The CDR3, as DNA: TGTGCCATCAGTGAGTCTACACCCAGCTCCTACAATGAGCAGTTCTTC. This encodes CAISESTPSSYNEQFF.

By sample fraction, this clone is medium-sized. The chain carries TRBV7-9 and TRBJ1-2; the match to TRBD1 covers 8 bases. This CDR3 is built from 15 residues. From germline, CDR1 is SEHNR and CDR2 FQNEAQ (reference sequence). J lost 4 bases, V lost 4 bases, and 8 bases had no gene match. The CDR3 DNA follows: TGTGCCAGCAGCTCGAGCGACAGGGGTACCTATGGCTACACCTTC. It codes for CASSSSDRGTYGYTF.

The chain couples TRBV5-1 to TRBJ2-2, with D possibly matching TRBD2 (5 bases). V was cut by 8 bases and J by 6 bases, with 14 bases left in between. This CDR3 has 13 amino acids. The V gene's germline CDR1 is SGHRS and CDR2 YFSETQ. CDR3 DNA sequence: TGCGCCAGTGCGGGCCAGAGCGCCGGGGAGCTGTTTTTT. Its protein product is CASAGQSAGELFF.

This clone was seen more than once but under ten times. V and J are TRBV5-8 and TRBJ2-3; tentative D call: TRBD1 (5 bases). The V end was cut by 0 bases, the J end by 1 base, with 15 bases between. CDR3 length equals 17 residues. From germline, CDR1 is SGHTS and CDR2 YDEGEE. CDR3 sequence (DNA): TGTGCCAGCAGCTTGGCTATTATCGCACAGGGCACAGATACGCAGTATTTT. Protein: CASSLAIIAQGTDTQYF. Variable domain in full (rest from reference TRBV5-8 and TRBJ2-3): EAGVTQSPTHLIKTRGQQATLRCSPISGHTSVYWYQQALGLGLQFLLWYDEGEERNRGNFPPRFSGRQFPNYSSELNVNALELEDSALYLCASSLAIIAQGTDTQYFGPGTRLTVL.

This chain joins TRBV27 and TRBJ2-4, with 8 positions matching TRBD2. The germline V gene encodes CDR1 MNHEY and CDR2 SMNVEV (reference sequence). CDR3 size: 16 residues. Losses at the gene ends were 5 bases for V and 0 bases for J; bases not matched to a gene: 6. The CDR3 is CASSLRLARAKNIQYF. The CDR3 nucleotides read TGTGCCAGCAGTCTTCGACTAGCGCGAGCCAAAAACATTCAGTACTTC.

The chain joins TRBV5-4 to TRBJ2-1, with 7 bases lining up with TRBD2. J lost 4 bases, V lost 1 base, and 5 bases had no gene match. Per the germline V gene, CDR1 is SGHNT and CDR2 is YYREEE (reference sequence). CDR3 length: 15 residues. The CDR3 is CASSLYASGYNEQFF. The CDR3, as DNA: TGTGCCAGCAGCTTGTACGCTAGCGGATACAATGAGCAGTTCTTC.

This chain's CDR3 is CAIKGGTDTQYF. The CDR3 DNA sequence: TGTGCCATCAAGGGGGGCACAGATACGCAGTATTTT. V and J are TRBV10-3 and TRBJ2-3; possibly TRBD1 for D (6 bases). The V gene lost 7 bases and the J gene lost 1 base, with 6 bases spanning the gap. Germline assignment: CDR1 ENHRY and CDR2 SYGVKD. CDR3 size: 12 residues.

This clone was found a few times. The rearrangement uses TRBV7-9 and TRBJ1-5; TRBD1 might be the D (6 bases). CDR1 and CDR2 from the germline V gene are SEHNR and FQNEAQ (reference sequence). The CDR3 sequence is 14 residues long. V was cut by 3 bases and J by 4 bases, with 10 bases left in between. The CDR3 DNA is TGTGCCAGCAGCTTGACAGGTATTAATCAGCCCCAGCATTTT. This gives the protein CASSLTGINQPQHF.